These 14 T cell receptor beta chains were all obtained from the same sample, sequenced in a study of cytomegalovirus exposure and HLA in healthy donors. Produced via immunoSEQ multiplex PCR; TCRdb's table is partial and in-frame only. Of some 120,000 clones detected, under 90% appear once; the ten largest clones hold about 3%. Sequencing was done on a sample of PBMCs. The receptors here all came from a man aged 25-40 years in good health and CMV-seronegative.

The chain couples TRBV6-5 to TRBJ1-6; D perhaps matches TRBD1 (5 bases). The CDR3 extends over 14 amino acids. Germline V lookup: CDR1 MNHEY, CDR2 SVGAGI. The V end was cut by 5 bases, the J end by 9 bases, with 14 bases between. The CDR3 nucleotides are TGTGCCAGCAGTGGCAGGGATGGCGGTTCACCCCTCCACTTT. It is translated as CASSGRDGGSPLHF.

The chain joins TRBV4-1 to TRBJ2-2; 9 positions match TRBD1. With V trimmed by 2 bases and J by 7 bases, 5 bases remained unmatched. CDR1 and CDR2 from the germline V gene are MGHRA and YSYEKL. This CDR3 has 15 amino acids. CDR3 protein: CASSQNRGQDGELFF. DNA of the CDR3: TGCGCCAGCAGCCAAAACAGGGGGCAGGACGGGGAGCTGTTTTTT.

This clone was observed a handful of times. This chain joins TRBV25-1 and TRBJ1-6, with 9 bases identical to TRBD1. The CDR3 totals 15 residues. From germline, CDR1 is MGHDK and CDR2 SYGVNS. V dropped 5 bases and J dropped 7; count of bases not matched to a gene: 6. As DNA, the CDR3 is TGTGCCAGCAGTACAGGACAGGGGAGGAATTCACCCCTCCACTTT. This translates into CASSTGQGRNSPLHF. The whole variable domain, filled in from reference TRBV25-1 and TRBJ1-6, reads EADIYQTPRYLVIGTGKKITLECSQTMGHDKMYWYQQDPGMELHLIHYSYGVNSTEKGDLSSESTVSRIRTEHFPLTLESARPSHTSQYLCASSTGQGRNSPLHFGNGTRLTVT.

The chain carries TRBV6-6 and TRBJ2-2; D may be TRBD2 (6 bases). Germline CDR1 is MNHNY and CDR2 is SVGAGI (reference sequence). V shed 4 bases and J shed 7 bases, with 13 bases lying between them. CDR3 length: 14 amino acids. The CDR3 DNA reads TGTGCCAGCAGTTCCCCCTTGGGGGGCGGGGAGCTGTTTTTT. It encodes CASSSPLGGGELFF.

In its sample, this clone was seen once. CDR3 residues: CASSPQRGTETQYF. The CDR3 DNA reads as TGTGCCAGCAGTCCGCAGCGGGGGACCGAGACCCAGTACTTC. The chain combines TRBV2 with TRBJ2-5; 8 bases match TRBD2. CDR1 is SNHLY, CDR2 FYNNEI, per germline. CDR3 size: 14 residues. The V segment lost 5 bases and the J segment 5 bases; nucleotides outside the gene matches: 7. The whole variable domain, filled in from reference TRBV2 and TRBJ2-5, reads EPEVTQTPSHQVTQMGQEVILRCVPISNHLYFYWYRQILGQKVEFLVSFYNNEISEKSEIFDDQFSVERPDGSNFTLKIRSTKLEDSAMYFCASSPQRGTETQYFGPGTRLLVL.

The CDR3 DNA is TGTGCCAGCAGTATGGACAGGGGGACAGATACGCAGTATTTT. Translated: CASSMDRGTDTQYF. The chain has TRBV2 and TRBJ2-3, with 10 positions matching TRBD1. The germline CDR1 and CDR2 sequences are SNHLY and FYNNEI. V lost 5 bases to trimming and J lost 3 bases; unmatched junction nucleotides: 2. The CDR3 consists of 14 residues.

V gene TRBV25-1 combines with J gene TRBJ1-6; TRBD1 matches at 7 bases. CDR3 size: 15 residues. Germline CDR1 reads MGHDK; CDR2 reads SYGVNS. J lost 7 bases, V lost 6 bases, and 9 bases had no gene match. CDR3 residues: CASRKSGTVNSPLHF. The CDR3 DNA is TGTGCCAGCAGGAAATCCGGGACAGTGAATTCACCCCTCCACTTT.

J is TRBJ2-3 and V is TRBV2, with D maybe TRBD2 (6 bases). The CDR3 runs 14 residues. The germline V gene encodes CDR1 SNHLY and CDR2 FYNNEI. The ends were cut back, 3 bases at V and 6 bases at J, with 13 bases in the middle. CDR3 coding DNA: TGTGCCAGCAGTGAGGGACTGGCGAGTGATACGCAGTATTTT. Translating it yields CASSEGLASDTQYF.

The chain has TRBV11-2 and TRBJ2-7, with TRBD2 as a possible D gene (7 bases). Germline-derived CDR1 and CDR2 are SGHAT and FQNNGV. Deletions cut 1 base from V and 3 bases from J, with 10 bases between. This CDR3 is built from 14 residues. For the CDR3, the DNA is TGTGCCAGCAGCTTAGGGGGGGGCCGCTACGAGCAGTACTTC. Protein: CASSLGGGRYEQYF.

The rearrangement uses TRBV6-5 and TRBJ2-7; weak D call: TRBD1 (5 bases). Germline V gene data show CDR1 as MNHEY and CDR2 as SVGAGI. This CDR3 contains 12 residues. V lost 2 bases and J lost 5, with 7 bases in between. The CDR3 DNA reads TGTGCCAGCAGTTACAGGGGCGACGAGCAGTACTTC. As protein: CASSYRGDEQYF.

The V and J genes are TRBV7-9 and TRBJ1-3, with a weak D call TRBD1 (5 bases). In germline, CDR1 is SEHNR, CDR2 FQNEAQ (reference sequence). V gave up 2 bases and J gave up 0 bases, with 17 bases separating them. This CDR3 spans 18 amino acids. The CDR3 nucleotides read TGTGCCAGCAGCTTAAGTCTTGGACAAGGCCACTCTGGAAACACCATATATTTT. Protein: CASSLSLGQGHSGNTIYF.

The chain links TRBV9 to TRBJ1-3; D unclear. The germline CDR1 and CDR2 sequences are SGDLS and YYNGEE. The CDR3 is 15 residues long. V dropped 1 base and J dropped 6 bases, with 14 bases sitting between them. CDR3 sequence: CASSVSTGNQNTIYF. The CDR3, as DNA: TGTGCCAGCAGCGTATCGACGGGGAACCAAAACACCATATATTTT.

The chain uses TRBV5-1 and TRBJ1-4, with D hard to call. Trimming removed 3 bases from V and 4 bases from J, with 10 bases in between. The CDR3 loop spans 14 amino acids. Germline CDR1 is SGHRS and CDR2 is YFSETQ. The CDR3 nucleotides read TGCGCCAGCAGCTACGGAGACGTTAATGAAAAACTGTTTTTT. Its translation: CASSYGDVNEKLFF. Based on the CDR3 plus reference TRBV5-1 and TRBJ1-4, the full variable domain is KAGVTQTPRYLIKTRGQQVTLSCSPISGHRSVSWYQQTPGQGLQFLFEYFSETQRNKGNFPGRFSGRQFSNSRSEMNVSTLELGDSALYLCASSYGDVNEKLFFGSGTQLSVL.

The count of this clone is one. The chain combines TRBV6-5 with TRBJ2-7, with D possibly matching TRBD1 (6 bases). The germline V and J ends were trimmed by 6 bases and 0 bases, with 15 bases remaining between them. This CDR3 has 15 residues. In germline, CDR1 is MNHEY, CDR2 SVGAGI. The CDR3 is CASSQRQESSYEQYF. CDR3 sequence (DNA): TGTGCCAGCAGCCAAAGACAGGAGAGCTCCTACGAGCAGTACTTC.